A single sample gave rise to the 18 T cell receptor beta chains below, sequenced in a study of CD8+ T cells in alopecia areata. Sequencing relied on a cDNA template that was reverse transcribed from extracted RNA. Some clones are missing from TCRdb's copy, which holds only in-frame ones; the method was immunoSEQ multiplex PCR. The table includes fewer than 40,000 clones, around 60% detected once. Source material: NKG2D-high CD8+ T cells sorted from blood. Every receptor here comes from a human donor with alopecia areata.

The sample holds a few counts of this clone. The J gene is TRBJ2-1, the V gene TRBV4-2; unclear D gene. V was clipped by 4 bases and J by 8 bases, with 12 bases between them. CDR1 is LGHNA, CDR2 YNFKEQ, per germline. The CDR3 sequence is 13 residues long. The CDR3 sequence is CASSLPPFDEQFF. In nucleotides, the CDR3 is TGTGCCAGCAGCCTCCCCCCCTTCGATGAGCAGTTCTTC.

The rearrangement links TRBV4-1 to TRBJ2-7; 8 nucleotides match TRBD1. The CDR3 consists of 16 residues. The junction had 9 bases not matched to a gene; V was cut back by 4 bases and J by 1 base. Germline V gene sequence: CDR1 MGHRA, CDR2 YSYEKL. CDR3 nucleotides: TGCGCCAGCAGCCCTCAACCTGGACAGGGATCCTACGAGCAGTACTTC. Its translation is CASSPQPGQGSYEQYF.

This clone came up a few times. The CDR3: CASSAGAGGHTEAFF. Written as DNA, the CDR3 is TGTGCCAGCAGCGCGGGGGCGGGGGGGCACACTGAAGCTTTCTTT. This chain joins TRBV7-8 and TRBJ1-1; TRBD1 is a possible D gene (6 bases). This CDR3 has 15 residues. The V and J ends lost 5 bases and 3 bases respectively, with 16 bases between them. CDR1 is SGHVS, CDR2 FQNEAQ, per germline.

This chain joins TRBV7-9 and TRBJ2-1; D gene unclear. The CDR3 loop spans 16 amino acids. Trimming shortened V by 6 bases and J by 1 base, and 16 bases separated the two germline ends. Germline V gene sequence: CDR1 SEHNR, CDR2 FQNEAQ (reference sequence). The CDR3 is CASSQYLTSSYNEQFF. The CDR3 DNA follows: TGTGCCAGCAGTCAATACCTCACCTCTTCCTACAATGAGCAGTTCTTC.

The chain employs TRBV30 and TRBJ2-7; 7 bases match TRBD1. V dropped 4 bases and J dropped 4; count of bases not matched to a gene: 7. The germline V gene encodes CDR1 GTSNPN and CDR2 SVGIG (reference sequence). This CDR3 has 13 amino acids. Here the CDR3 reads CAWNDRERYEQYF. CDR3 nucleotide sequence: TGTGCCTGGAACGACAGGGAAAGATACGAGCAGTACTTC. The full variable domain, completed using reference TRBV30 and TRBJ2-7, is SQTIHQWPATLVQPVGSPLSLECTVEGTSNPNLYWYRQAAGRGLQLLFYSVGIGQISSEVPQNLSASRPQDRQFILSSKKLLLSDSGFYLCAWNDRERYEQYFGPGTRLTVT.

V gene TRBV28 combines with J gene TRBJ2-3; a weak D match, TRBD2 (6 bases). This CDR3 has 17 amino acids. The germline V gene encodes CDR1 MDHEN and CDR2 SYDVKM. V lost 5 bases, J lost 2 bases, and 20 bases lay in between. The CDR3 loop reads CASSAPIRELYTDTQYF. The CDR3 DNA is TGTGCCAGCAGTGCCCCTATCCGGGAGCTTTACACAGATACGCAGTATTTT.

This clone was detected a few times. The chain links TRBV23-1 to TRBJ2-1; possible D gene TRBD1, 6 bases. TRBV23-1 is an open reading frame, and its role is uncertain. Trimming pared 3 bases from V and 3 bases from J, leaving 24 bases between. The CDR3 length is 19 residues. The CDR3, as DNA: TGCGCCAGCAGTCATCAACCCCCCGGGGCAGGGGTTATCTACAATGAGCAGTTCTTC. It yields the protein CASSHQPPGAGVIYNEQFF.

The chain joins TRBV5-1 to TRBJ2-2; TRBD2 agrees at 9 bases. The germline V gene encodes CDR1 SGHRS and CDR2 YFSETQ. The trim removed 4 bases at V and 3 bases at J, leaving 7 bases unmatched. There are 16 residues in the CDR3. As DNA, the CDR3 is TGCGCCAGCAGCCGTAGCGGGGGCGGGGACACCGGGGAGCTGTTTTTT. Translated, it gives CASSRSGGGDTGELFF.

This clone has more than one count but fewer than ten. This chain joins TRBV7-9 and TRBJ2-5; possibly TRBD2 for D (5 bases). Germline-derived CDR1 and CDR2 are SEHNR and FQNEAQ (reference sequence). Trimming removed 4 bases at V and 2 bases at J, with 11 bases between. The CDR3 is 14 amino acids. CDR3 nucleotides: TGTGCCAGCAGCTCCGGACGGGGACAAGAGACCCAGTACTTC. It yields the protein CASSSGRGQETQYF.

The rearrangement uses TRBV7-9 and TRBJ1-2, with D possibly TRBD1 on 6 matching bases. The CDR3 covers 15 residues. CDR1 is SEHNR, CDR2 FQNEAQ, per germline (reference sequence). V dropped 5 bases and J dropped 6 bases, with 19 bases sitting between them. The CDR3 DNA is TGTGCCAGCAGCACCCCCCGACAGGCCGAAGATGGCTACACCTTC. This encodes CASSTPRQAEDGYTF.

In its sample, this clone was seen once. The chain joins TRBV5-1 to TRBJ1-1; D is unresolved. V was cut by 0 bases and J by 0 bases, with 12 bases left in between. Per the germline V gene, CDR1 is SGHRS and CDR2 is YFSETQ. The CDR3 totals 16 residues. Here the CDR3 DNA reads TGCGCCAGCAGCTTGGCGATTGGGATTTTGAACACTGAAGCTTTCTTT. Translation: CASSLAIGILNTEAFF.

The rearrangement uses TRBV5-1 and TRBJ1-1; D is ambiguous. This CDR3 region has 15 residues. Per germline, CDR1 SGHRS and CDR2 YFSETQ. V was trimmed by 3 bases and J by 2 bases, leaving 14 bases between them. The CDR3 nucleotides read TGCGCCAGCAGCTCCCTACGGGGAACTAACACTGAAGCTTTCTTT. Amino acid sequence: CASSSLRGTNTEAFF.

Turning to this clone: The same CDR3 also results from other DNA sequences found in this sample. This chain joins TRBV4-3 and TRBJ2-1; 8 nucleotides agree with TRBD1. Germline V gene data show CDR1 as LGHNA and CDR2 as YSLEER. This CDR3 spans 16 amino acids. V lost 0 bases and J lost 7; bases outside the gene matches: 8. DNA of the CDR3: TGCGCCAGCAGCCAAGATTGGCAGGGGGCGCTAAATGAGCAGTTCTTC. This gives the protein CASSQDWQGALNEQFF.

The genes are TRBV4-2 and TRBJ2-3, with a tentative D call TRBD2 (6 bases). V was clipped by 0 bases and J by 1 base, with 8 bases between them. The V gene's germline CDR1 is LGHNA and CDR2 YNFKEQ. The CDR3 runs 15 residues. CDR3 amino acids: CASSQEQRGTDTQYF. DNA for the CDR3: TGTGCCAGCAGCCAAGAGCAGCGGGGCACAGATACGCAGTATTTT.

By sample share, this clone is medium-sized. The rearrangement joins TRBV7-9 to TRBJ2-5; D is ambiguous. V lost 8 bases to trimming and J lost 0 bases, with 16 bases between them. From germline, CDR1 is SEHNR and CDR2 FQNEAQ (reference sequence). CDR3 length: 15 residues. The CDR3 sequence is CASCRTSLNQETQYF. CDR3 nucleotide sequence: TGTGCCAGCTGCCGGACCTCGCTCAACCAAGAGACCCAGTACTTC.

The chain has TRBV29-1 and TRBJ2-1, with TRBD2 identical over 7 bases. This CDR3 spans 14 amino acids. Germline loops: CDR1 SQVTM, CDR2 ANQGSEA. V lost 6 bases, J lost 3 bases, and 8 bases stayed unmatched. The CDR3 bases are TGCAGCGTGGAGGCGGGGGAGCTCTACAATGAGCAGTTCTTC. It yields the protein CSVEAGELYNEQFF.

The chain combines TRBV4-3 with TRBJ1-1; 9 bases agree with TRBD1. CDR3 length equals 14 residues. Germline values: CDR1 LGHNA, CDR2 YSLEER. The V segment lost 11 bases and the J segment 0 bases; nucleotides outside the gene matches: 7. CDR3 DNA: TGCGCCGCAAGGGACAGGGACATGAACACTGAAGCTTTCTTT. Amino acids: CAARDRDMNTEAFF.

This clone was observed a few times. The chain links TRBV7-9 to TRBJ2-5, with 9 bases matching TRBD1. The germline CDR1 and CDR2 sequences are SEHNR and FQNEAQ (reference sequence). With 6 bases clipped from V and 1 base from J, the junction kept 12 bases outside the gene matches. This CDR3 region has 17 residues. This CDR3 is CASSTTGTGSAQETQYF. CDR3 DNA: TGTGCCAGCAGTACTACCGGGACAGGGTCGGCCCAAGAGACCCAGTACTTC. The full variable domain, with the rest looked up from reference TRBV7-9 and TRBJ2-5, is DTGVSQNPRHKITKRGQNVTFRCDPISEHNRLYWYRQTLGQGPEFLTYFQNEAQLEKSRLLSDRFSAERPKGSFSTLEIQRTEQGDSAMYLCASSTTGTGSAQETQYFGPGTRLLVL.